This TCR beta chain is from a study of preoperative IRX-2 immunotherapy in early breast cancer. The treatment here: preoperative locoregional IRX-2 cytokine immunotherapy. Preoperative locoregional IRX-2 cytokine immunotherapy was tested in the phase Ib source study. The CDR3 length is 16 residues. CDR1 SGDLS and CDR2 YYNGEE come from the germline V gene. Trimming removed 4 bases at V and 1 base at J, with 14 bases between. Measured with immunoSEQ multiplex PCR; TCRdb has only the in-frame clones, and not every one. The table records 40,000 to 45,000 clones, just under 95% of them present only once. This clonotype was obtained from a human donor with breast cancer. This specimen consisted of tumor tissue, obtained after IRX-2 immunotherapy. The V call is TRBV9, the J call TRBJ2-2; D gene unclear. CDR3 residues: CASSSDVGKNTGELFF. Here the CDR3 DNA reads TGTGCCAGCAGCTCAGACGTGGGAAAGAACACCGGGGAGCTGTTTTTT.